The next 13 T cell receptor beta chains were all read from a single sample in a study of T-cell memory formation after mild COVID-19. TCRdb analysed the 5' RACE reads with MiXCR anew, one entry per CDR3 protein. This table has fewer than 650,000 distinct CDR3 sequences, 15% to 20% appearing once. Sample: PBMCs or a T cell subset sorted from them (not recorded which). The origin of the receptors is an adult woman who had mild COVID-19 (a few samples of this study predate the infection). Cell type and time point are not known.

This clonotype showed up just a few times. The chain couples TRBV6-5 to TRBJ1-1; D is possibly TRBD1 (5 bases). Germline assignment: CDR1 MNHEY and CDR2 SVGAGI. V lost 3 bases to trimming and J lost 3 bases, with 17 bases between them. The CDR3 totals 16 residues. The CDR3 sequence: CASSYSGPMGDTEAFF. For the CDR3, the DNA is TGTGCCAGCAGTTATTCGGGCCCAATGGGGGACACTGAAGCTTTCTTT.

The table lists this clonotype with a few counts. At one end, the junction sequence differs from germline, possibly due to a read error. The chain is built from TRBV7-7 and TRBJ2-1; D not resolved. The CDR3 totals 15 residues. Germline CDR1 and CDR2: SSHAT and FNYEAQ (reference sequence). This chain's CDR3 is CASSITANPYNEQFF. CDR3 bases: TGTGCTAGCAGCATCACAGCGAACCCCTACAATGAGCAGTTCTTC.

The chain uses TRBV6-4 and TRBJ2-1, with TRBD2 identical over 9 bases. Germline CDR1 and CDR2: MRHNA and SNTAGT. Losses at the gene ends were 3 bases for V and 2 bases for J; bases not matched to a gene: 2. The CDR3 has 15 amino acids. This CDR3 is CASSETSGTYNEQFF. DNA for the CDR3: TGTGCCAGCAGTGAGACTAGCGGAACCTACAATGAGCAGTTCTTC.

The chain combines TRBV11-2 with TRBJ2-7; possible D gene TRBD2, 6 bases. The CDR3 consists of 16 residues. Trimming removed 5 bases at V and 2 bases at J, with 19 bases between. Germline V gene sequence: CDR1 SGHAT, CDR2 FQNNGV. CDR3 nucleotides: TGTGCCAGCAGCCCCCCCCTTTCGGGGGTGGCCTACGAGCAGTACTTC. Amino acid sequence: CASSPPLSGVAYEQYF.

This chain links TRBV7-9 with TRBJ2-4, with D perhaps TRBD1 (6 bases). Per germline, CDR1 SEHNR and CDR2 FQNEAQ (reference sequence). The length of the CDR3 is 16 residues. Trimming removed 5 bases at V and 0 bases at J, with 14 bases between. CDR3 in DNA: TGTGCCAGCAGCCGACAGGAGCTACTAGCCAAAAACATTCAGTACTTC. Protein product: CASSRQELLAKNIQYF. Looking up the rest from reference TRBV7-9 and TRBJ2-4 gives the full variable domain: DTGVSQNPRHKITKRGQNVTFRCDPISEHNRLYWYRQTLGQGPEFLTYFQNEAQLEKSRLLSDRFSAERPKGSFSTLEIQRTEQGDSAMYLCASSRQELLAKNIQYFGAGTRLSVL.

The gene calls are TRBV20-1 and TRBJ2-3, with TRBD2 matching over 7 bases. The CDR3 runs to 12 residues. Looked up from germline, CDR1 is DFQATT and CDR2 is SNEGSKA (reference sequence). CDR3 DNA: TGCAGCGGGAGGCCTAGCACAGATACGCAGTATTTT. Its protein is CSGRPSTDTQYF.

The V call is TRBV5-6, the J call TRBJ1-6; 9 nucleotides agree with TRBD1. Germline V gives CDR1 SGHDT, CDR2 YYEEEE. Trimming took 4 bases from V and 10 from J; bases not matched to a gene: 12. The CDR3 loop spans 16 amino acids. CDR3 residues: CASSRVGQGSESPLHF. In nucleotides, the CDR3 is TGTGCCAGCAGCCGGGTGGGACAGGGATCGGAATCACCCCTCCACTTT. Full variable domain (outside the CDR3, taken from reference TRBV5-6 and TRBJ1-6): DAGVTQSPTHLIKTRGQQVTLRCSPKSGHDTVSWYQQALGQGPQFIFQYYEEEERQRGNFPDRFSGHQFPNYSSELNVNALLLGDSALYLCASSRVGQGSESPLHFGNGTRLTVT.

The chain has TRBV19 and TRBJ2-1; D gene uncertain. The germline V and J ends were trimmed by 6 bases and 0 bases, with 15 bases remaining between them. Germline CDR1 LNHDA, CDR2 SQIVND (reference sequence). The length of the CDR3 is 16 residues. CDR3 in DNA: TGTGCCAGTAGCAACCGTCCTACTTACTCCTACAATGAGCAGTTCTTC. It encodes CASSNRPTYSYNEQFF. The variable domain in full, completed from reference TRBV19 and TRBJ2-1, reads DGGITQSPKYLFRKEGQNVTLSCEQNLNHDAMYWYRQDPGQGLRLIYYSQIVNDFQKGDIAEGYSVSREKKESFPLTVTSAQKNPTAFYLCASSNRPTYSYNEQFFGPGTRLTVL.

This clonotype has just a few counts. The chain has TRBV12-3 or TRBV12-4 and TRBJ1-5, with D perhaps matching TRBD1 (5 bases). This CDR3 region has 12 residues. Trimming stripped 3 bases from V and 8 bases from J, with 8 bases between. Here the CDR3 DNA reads TGTGCCAGCAGTTTGGGACGGGAGCCCCAGCATTTT. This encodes CASSLGREPQHF.

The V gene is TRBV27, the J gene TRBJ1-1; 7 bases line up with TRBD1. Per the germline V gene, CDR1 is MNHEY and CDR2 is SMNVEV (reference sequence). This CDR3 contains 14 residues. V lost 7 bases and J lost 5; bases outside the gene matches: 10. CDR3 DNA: TGTGCCAGCAATGCGGATACAGGGGAGACTGAAGCTTTCTTT. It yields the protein CASNADTGETEAFF.

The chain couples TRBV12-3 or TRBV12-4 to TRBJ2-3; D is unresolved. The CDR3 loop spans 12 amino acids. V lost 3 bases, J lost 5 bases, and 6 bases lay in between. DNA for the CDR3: TGTGCCAGCAGTTTGCGGCTAGATACGCAGTATTTT. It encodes CASSLRLDTQYF.

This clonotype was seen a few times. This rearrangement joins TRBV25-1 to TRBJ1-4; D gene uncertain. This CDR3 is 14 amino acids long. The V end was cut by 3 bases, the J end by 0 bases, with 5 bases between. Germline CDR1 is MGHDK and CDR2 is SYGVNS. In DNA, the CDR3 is TGTGCCAGCAGTGACCCCGCAACTAATGAAAAACTGTTTTTT. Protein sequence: CASSDPATNEKLFF.

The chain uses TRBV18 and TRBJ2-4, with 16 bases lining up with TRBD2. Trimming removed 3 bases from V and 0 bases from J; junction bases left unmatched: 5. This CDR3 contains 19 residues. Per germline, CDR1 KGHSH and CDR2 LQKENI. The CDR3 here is CASSPTGTSGREAKNIQYF. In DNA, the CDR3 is TGTGCCAGCTCACCGACCGGGACTAGCGGGAGGGAAGCCAAAAACATTCAGTACTTC.